The 15 T cell receptor beta chains below all came from one sample that was sequenced in a study of T cell clonality in common variable immunodeficiency (dated by TCRdb to between 2015 and 2016). Library preparation employed the immunoSEQ multiplex PCR assay. The clones in this table, taken by TCRdb from immuneACCESS, are in-frame only. Not every clone is retained; where verified, under half of the shortfall comes from an unresolved V gene, and the cause of the rest is unknown. The table records approximately 52,000 clones for this sample, and not one of them appears only once. Of the sample, 3% to 4% is held by the ten largest clones. The sample was peripheral blood mononuclear cells. These receptors were collected from a person aged 18 to 75 in good health.

This clone has only a few counts. Sequencing ends 3 residues short of the CDR3 end; the germline J gene provides the rest. The rearrangement links TRBV13 to TRBJ2-4; 9 bases align to TRBD1. This CDR3 has 15 amino acids. Germline CDR1 PRHDT, CDR2 FYEKMQ (reference sequence). Trimming at V came to 4 bases and at J to 9 bases, leaving 10 bases not matched to a gene. CDR3 bases read: TGTGCCAGCAGCTCGAAACAGGGGGCGATTGGCATT. Translation: CASSSKQGAIGI. The full CDR3 reads CASSSKQGAIGIQYF.

Many counts were recorded for this clone. Sequencing ends 3 residues short of the CDR3 end; the germline J gene provides the rest. The V and J genes are TRBV7-9 and TRBJ1-1; D ambiguous. The CDR3 is 14 amino acids. The germline CDR1 and CDR2 sequences are SEHNR and FQNEAQ (reference sequence). The CDR3 reads CASSHKGGSREAFF. CDR3 DNA (partial): TGTGCCAGCAGCCACAAGGGTGGCAGCCGCGAA. Drawing the rest from reference TRBV7-9 and TRBJ1-1, the complete variable domain is DTGVSQNPRHKITKRGQNVTFRCDPISEHNRLYWYRQTLGQGPEFLTYFQNEAQLEKSRLLSDRFSAERPKGSFSTLEIQRTEQGDSAMYLCASSHKGGSREAFFGQGTRLTVV.

This clone was counted ten times or more. The missing CDR3 end, 3 residues past where the read stops, is filled in from the germline J gene. The chain joins TRBV2 to TRBJ2-1; 10 bases agree with TRBD2. The CDR3 totals 14 residues. Looked up from germline, CDR1 is SNHLY and CDR2 is FYNNEI. V lost 9 bases and J lost 9; bases outside the gene matches: 11. CDR3 amino acids: CASNQASGRGEQFF. CDR3 bases read: TGTGCCAGTAACCAGGCTAGCGGGAGAGGTGAG.

Of note for this clone: The read ends 3 residues before the CDR3 terminus; that terminus is restored from the germline J gene. The chain joins TRBV10-2 to TRBJ2-7; a weak D match, TRBD2 (6 bases). V lost 4 bases to trimming and J lost 3 bases, with 10 bases between them. The CDR3 consists of 13 residues. Per the germline V gene, CDR1 is WSHSY and CDR2 is SAAADI. CDR3 DNA (partial): TGCGCCAGCAGTGGGGACTCGAACTACGAG. Translated, it gives CASSGDSNYE. The entire CDR3 protein is CASSGDSNYEQYF.

This clone showed up many times. The read is 3 residues too short to cover the CDR3 end, so that end is filled in from the germline J gene. The chain joins TRBV30 to TRBJ2-5; D tentatively reads TRBD1 or TRBD2 (5 bases each). The CDR3 is 15 amino acids. CDR1 and CDR2 from the germline V gene are GTSNPN and SVGIG (reference sequence). Trimming took off 2 bases at V and 5 bases at J, with 18 bases between the two ends. The CDR3 reads CAWSPRAGSRETQYF. The covered CDR3 bases are TGTGCCTGGAGTCCCCGGGCAGGGAGTCGGGAGACC.

At least ten counts were recorded for this clone. The read falls 3 residues short of the CDR3 end, and the missing part is taken from the germline J gene. This chain joins TRBV19 and TRBJ2-7; D assignment may be TRBD1 or TRBD2 (6 bases each). Germline CDR1 is LNHDA and CDR2 is SQIVND (reference sequence). V was cut by 1 base and J by 3 bases, with 13 bases left in between. The CDR3 runs 15 residues. The CDR3 protein is CASSIVVGGGYEQYF. CDR3 DNA (partial): TGTGCCAGTAGTATAGTAGTAGGAGGGGGCTACGAG.

This clone came up many times. The read ends 3 residues shy of where the CDR3 ends; the end is completed using the germline J gene. This sequence joins TRBV19 and TRBJ2-2; D is ambiguous. V was clipped by 4 bases and J by 5 bases, with 11 bases between them. The CDR3 loop spans 14 amino acids. Germline V lookup: CDR1 LNHDA, CDR2 SQIVND (reference sequence). The CDR3 DNA, read in part, is TGTGCCAGTAGTAACGCGCGTGTTACCGGGGAG. This codes for CASSNARVTGE. The complete CDR3 reads CASSNARVTGELFF.

Ten or more counts support this clone. The sequence runs out 3 residues before the end of the CDR3; the remainder is reconstructed from the germline J gene. The rearrangement joins TRBV7-3 to TRBJ2-7, with 10 bases fitting TRBD2. Looked up from germline, CDR1 is SGHTA and CDR2 is FQGTGA. Unmatched junction bases numbered 8, after V lost 5 bases and J lost 4 bases. This CDR3 spans 15 amino acids. CDR3 DNA, as far as it was read: TGTGCCAGCAGCGTCGCTAGCGGGAGTGGGTACGAG. This sequence encodes CASSVASGSGYE. The full CDR3 protein is CASSVASGSGYEQYF. Together with reference TRBV7-3 and TRBJ2-7, the CDR3 gives the full variable domain: GAGVSQTPSNKVTEKGKYVELRCDPISGHTALYWYRQSLGQGPEFLIYFQGTGAADDSGLPNDRFFAVRPEGSVSTLKIQRTERGDSAVYLCASSVASGSGYEQYFGPGTRLTVT.

As for this clone: The CDR3 extends 3 residues past the end of the read, so its final part is completed from the germline J gene. The chain combines TRBV5-1 with TRBJ2-5; 10 bases align to TRBD2. The ends lost 6 bases at V and 1 base at J; junction bases unmatched: 15. Germline CDR1 SGHRS, CDR2 YFSETQ. This CDR3 is 18 amino acids long. The CDR3 reads CASNPGASGRASQETQYF. The sequenced part of the CDR3 DNA is TGCGCCAGCAACCCCGGGGCGAGCGGGAGGGCCTCCCAAGAGACC.

This clone showed up many times. A read error may produce the germline difference seen at one junction end. The CDR3 goes on 3 residues after the read ends, and that part is filled in from the germline J gene. The V gene is TRBV9, the J gene TRBJ2-3; D remains ambiguous. The CDR3 covers 14 residues. Germline CDR1 is SGDLS and CDR2 is YYNGEE. The CDR3 is CASSVVAVTATQYF. The sequenced CDR3 bases are TGTGCCAGCAGCGTAGTTGCCGTCACAGCTACG.

There are many counts of this clone. From the germline J gene comes the end of the CDR3, since the read stops 3 residues before it. This sequence joins TRBV6-4 and TRBJ2-2; D is perhaps TRBD1 (6 bases). V was cut by 2 bases and J by 5 bases, with 15 bases left in between. The CDR3 runs to 16 residues. From germline, CDR1 is MRHNA and CDR2 SNTAGT. The CDR3 loop is CASSDQPAGATGELFF. CDR3 DNA, as far as it was read: TGTGCCAGCAGTGACCAACCCGCAGGGGCGACCGGGGAG.

This clone has a count of ten or more. The read falls 3 residues short of the CDR3 end, and the missing part is taken from the germline J gene. The V gene is TRBV20-1, the J gene TRBJ1-1, with D maybe TRBD1 (5 bases). The germline CDR1 and CDR2 sequences are DFQATT and SNEGSKA (reference sequence). Trimming took off 0 bases at V and 1 base at J, with 15 bases between the two ends. The CDR3 runs 16 residues. CDR3 amino acids: CSARDLNRQTNTEAFF. The part of the CDR3 DNA that was read is TGCAGTGCTAGAGATCTTAACCGACAGACGAACACTGAA.

This clone was recorded many times. The read ends 3 residues early relative to the CDR3; the germline J gene fills the gap. The chain recombines TRBV5-6 with TRBJ2-7, with 12 bases identical to TRBD2. Germline CDR1 is SGHDT and CDR2 is YYEEEE. Trimming took 3 bases from V and 5 from J; bases not matched to a gene: 6. The CDR3 has 15 amino acids. Incomplete CDR3 DNA: TGTGCCAGCAGCTCTAGCGGGAGGGCCTTGCACGAG. This codes for CASSSSGRALHE. The whole CDR3 protein is CASSSSGRALHEQYF.

In its sample, this clone was seen a few times. The read gets to within 3 residues of the CDR3 end, and the germline J gene fills in the rest. This chain links TRBV7-3 with TRBJ1-2; D may be TRBD1 (6 bases). The CDR3 sequence is 15 residues long. Per germline, CDR1 SGHTA and CDR2 FQGTGA. V was pared by 3 bases and J by 3 bases, with 14 bases between. CDR3 DNA, as far as it was read: TGTGCCAGCAGCTTGGGCGGGGGGCGAGACTATGGC. This encodes CASSLGGGRDYG. The CDR3, in full, reads CASSLGGGRDYGYTF.

Ten or more counts support this clone. The read halts 3 residues ahead of the CDR3 end, with the missing end drawn from the germline J gene. V gene TRBV7-2 combines with J gene TRBJ2-4, with D possibly being TRBD1 (5 bases). Trimming removed 1 base at V and 6 bases at J, with 10 bases between. The CDR3 is made up of 14 amino acids. CDR1 and CDR2 (germline): SGHTA, FQGNSA. The CDR3 bases that were read are TGTGCCAGCAGCTTAGGGGGCTATTCAAACATT. As protein: CASSLGGYSNI. The full CDR3 protein reads CASSLGGYSNIQYF.